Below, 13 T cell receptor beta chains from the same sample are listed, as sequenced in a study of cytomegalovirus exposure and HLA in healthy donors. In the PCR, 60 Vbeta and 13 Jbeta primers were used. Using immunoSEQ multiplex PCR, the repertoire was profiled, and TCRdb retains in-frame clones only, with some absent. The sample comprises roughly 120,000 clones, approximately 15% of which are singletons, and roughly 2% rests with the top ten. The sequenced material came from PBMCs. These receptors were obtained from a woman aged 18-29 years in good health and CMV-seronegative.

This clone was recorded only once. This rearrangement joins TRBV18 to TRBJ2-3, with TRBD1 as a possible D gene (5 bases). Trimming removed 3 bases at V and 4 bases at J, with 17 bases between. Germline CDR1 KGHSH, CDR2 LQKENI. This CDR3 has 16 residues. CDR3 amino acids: CASSPNGHSFADTQYF. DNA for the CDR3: TGTGCCAGCTCACCTAATGGACACTCATTCGCAGATACGCAGTATTTT.

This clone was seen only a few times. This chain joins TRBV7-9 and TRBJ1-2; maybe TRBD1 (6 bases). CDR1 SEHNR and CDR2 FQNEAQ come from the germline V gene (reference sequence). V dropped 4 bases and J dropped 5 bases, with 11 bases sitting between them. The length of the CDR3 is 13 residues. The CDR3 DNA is TGTGCCAGCAGCTCAGGGGTCGTGTATGGCTACACCTTC. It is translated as CASSSGVVYGYTF.

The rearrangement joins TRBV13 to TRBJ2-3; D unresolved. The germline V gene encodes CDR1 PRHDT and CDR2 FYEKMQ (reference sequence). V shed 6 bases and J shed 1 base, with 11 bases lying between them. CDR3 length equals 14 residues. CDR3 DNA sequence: TGTGCCAGCAGGTCGGAGTCGGGCACAGATACGCAGTATTTT. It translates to CASRSESGTDTQYF. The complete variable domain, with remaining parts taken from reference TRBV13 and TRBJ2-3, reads AAGVIQSPRHLIKEKRETATLKCYPIPRHDTVYWYQQGPGQDPQFLISFYEKMQSDKGSIPDRFSAQQFSDYHSELNMSSLELGDSALYFCASRSESGTDTQYFGPGTRLTVL.

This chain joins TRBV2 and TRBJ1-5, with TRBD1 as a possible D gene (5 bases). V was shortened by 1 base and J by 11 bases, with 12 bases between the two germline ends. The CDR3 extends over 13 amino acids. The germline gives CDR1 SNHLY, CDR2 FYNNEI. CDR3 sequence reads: CASSEVSVGAQHF. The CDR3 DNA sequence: TGTGCCAGCAGTGAAGTGTCGGTAGGGGCCCAGCATTTT.

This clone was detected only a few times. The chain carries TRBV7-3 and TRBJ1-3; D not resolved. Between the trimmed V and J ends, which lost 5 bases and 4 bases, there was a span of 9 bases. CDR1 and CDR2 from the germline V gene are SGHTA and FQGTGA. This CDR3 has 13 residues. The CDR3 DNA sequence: TGTGCCAGCAGCCCGACCAGGGGAAACACCATATATTTT. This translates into CASSPTRGNTIYF.

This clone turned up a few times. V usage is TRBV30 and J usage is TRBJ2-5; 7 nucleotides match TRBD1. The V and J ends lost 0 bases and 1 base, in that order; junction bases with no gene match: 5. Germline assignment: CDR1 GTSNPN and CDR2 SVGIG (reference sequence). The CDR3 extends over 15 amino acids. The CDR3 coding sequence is TGTGCCTGGAGTGTTGGACAGGCGGTCCAAGAGACCCAGTACTTC. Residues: CAWSVGQAVQETQYF.

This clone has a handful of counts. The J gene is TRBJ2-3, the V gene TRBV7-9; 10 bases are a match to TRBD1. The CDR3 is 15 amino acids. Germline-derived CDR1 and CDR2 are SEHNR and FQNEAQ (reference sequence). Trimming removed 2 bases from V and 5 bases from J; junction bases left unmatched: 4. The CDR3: CASSLRQGAKDTQYF. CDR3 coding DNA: TGTGCCAGCAGCTTAAGACAGGGGGCAAAAGATACGCAGTATTTT.

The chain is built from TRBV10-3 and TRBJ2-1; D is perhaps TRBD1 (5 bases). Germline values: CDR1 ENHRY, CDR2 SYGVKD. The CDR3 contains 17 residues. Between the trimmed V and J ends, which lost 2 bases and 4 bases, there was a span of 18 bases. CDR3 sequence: CAISEEVYGAGYNEQFF. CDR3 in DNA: TGTGCCATCAGTGAGGAGGTTTATGGGGCCGGATACAATGAGCAGTTCTTC.

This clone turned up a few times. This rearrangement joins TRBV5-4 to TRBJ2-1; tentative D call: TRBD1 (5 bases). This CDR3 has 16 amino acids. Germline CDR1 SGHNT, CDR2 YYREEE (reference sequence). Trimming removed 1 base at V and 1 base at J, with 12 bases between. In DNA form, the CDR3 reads TGTGCCAGCAGCTTGCGGGTAGGGGTATCCTACAATGAGCAGTTCTTC. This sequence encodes CASSLRVGVSYNEQFF.

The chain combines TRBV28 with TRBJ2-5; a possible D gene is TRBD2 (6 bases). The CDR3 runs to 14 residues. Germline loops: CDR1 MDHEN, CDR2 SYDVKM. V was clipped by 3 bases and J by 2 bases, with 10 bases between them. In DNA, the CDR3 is TGTGCCAGCAGTTTGTCGGGGGTTCAAGAGACCCAGTACTTC. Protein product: CASSLSGVQETQYF.

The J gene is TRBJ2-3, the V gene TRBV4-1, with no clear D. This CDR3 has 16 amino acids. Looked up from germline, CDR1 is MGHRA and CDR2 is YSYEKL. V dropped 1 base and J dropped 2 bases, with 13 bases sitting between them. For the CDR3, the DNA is TGCGCCAGCAGCCAAGGAGCGCTTTATCTCACAGATACGCAGTATTTT. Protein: CASSQGALYLTDTQYF.

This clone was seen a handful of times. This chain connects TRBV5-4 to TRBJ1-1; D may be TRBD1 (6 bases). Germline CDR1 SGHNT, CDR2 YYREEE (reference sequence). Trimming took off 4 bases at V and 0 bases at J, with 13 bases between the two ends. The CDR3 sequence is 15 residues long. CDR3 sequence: CASSVSTGLNTEAFF. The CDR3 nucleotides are TGTGCCAGCAGCGTATCGACAGGTTTGAACACTGAAGCTTTCTTT. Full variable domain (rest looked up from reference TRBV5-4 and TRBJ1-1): ETGVTQSPTHLIKTRGQQVTLRCSSQSGHNTVSWYQQALGQGPQFIFQYYREEENGRGNFPPRFSGLQFPNYSSELNVNALELDDSALYLCASSVSTGLNTEAFFGQGTRLTVV.

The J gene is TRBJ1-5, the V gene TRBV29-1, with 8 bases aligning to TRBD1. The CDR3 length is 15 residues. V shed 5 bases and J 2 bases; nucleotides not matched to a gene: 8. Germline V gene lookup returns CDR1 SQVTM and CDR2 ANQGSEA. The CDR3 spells CSVIDQGAGNQPQHF. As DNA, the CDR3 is TGCAGCGTTATAGACCAGGGGGCAGGCAATCAGCCCCAGCATTTT.